The rows below give T cell receptor beta chains drawn from one sample of a study of healthy donors' naive CD4 and CD8 T cells. TCRdb independently ran MiXCR on the reads; one entry per CDR3 protein. The sample records 200,000 or so distinct CDR3 sequences, around 70% being singletons. The sequencing input was naive CD4+ and CD8+ T cells sorted from blood, pooled from several donors. Receptor source: a pool of human donors in good health; the sample pools cells from several healthy donors. Both conserved end residues are part of each CDR3. D genes are given only for firm matches. Clone size is given for some rows only: seen once, a few or many times, or a class if the clone is expanded.

v_gene	d_gene	j_gene	abundance	CDR3nt	CDR3aa
TRBV6-2/TRBV6-3	NA	TRBJ1-5	NA	TGTGCCAGCAGTCAACACCCGTTGGTTTATAGCAATCAGCCCCAGCATTTT	CASSQHPLVYSNQPQHF
TRBV6-2/TRBV6-3	TRBD2	TRBJ2-7	NA	TGTGCCAGCAGCCCTACTAGCGGGAGCCCGTACGAGCAGTACTTC	CASSPTSGSPYEQYF
TRBV29-1	NA	TRBJ1-5	NA	TGCAGCGTCCGCCAGGGAGGGGATCAGCCCCAGCATTTT	CSVRQGGDQPQHF
TRBV6-5	NA	TRBJ1-1	NA	TGTGCCAGCAGGGACGAGGGGACGTTCACTGAAGCTTTCTTT	CASRDEGTFTEAFF
TRBV15	NA	TRBJ2-1	NA	TGTGCCACCAGCAACCGGGGCTCGTACAATGAGCAGTTCTTC	CATSNRGSYNEQFF
TRBV7-8	NA	TRBJ1-2	NA	TGTGCCAGCAGCCTCGACGGTGGACCGACAAACTATGGCTACACCTTC	CASSLDGGPTNYGYTF
TRBV4-2	NA	TRBJ1-2	NA	TGTGCCAGCAGCCTCAGCATATCAAGCGAGCCTTATGGCTACACCTTC	CASSLSISSEPYGYTF
TRBV19	TRBD1	TRBJ1-2	NA	TGTGCCAGTAGTCTAATCGGGACAGGGGTTGGCTACACCTTC	CASSLIGTGVGYTF
TRBV19	TRBD1	TRBJ1-2	NA	TGTGCCAGTCGAGCCTCCGGGACAGGCCTCTATGGCTACACCTTC	CASRASGTGLYGYTF
TRBV20-1	NA	TRBJ2-7	NA	TGCAGTGCTAGAGACGACTCGTCATACTCCTACGAGCAGTACTTC	CSARDDSSYSYEQYF
TRBV19	NA	TRBJ2-7	NA	TGTGCCAGAGAGAAACAGGGACTCTACGAGCAGTACTTC	CAREKQGLYEQYF
TRBV29-1	NA	TRBJ1-5	NA	TGCAGCGTTCACGGTCCGCCCCAGCATTTT	CSVHGPPQHF
TRBV11-1	TRBD1	TRBJ1-1	NA	TGTGCCAGCAGCCGAGGGACAGGGCCGAACACTGAAGCTTTCTTT	CASSRGTGPNTEAFF
TRBV19	TRBD2	TRBJ2-1	NA	TGTGCCAGTAGTGGAGTAGCGGGGGTCAGTGAGCAGTTCTTC	CASSGVAGVSEQFF
TRBV10-3	TRBD2	TRBJ2-7	once	TGTGCCATCAGTGATAGCGGGGAAACCTACGAGCAGTACTTC	CAISDSGETYEQYF
TRBV5-1	TRBD1	TRBJ2-7	NA	TGCGCCAGCACTCCCGGGACAGGGGGCGAGCAGTACTTC	CASTPGTGGEQYF
TRBV19	NA	TRBJ2-1	NA	TGTGCCAGTAGCCCGACAGTGACCTCCTACAATGAGCAGTTCTTC	CASSPTVTSYNEQFF
TRBV6-5	NA	TRBJ2-5	few	TGTGCCAGCAGTTACCCCGGCCGTGAGACCCAGTACTTC	CASSYPGRETQYF
TRBV6-5	NA	TRBJ2-4	NA	TGTGCCAGCAGTGCGAACCCGCTAGCCAAAAACATTCAGTACTTC	CASSANPLAKNIQYF
TRBV6-5	NA	TRBJ1-5	once	TGTGCCAGCAGTTACGGCCGCAGGGGCCAGCCCCAGCATTTT	CASSYGRRGQPQHF
TRBV20-1	TRBD1	TRBJ2-7	once	TGCAGTGCTCGACAGGGAAGGAGTTCGTACGAGCAGTACTTC	CSARQGRSSYEQYF
TRBV12-3/TRBV12-4	NA	TRBJ1-1	few	TGTGCCAGCAGCTCAGATCTCTACGGCGGGGCTTTCTTT	CASSSDLYGGAFF
TRBV27	NA	TRBJ2-1	NA	TGTGCCAGCAGTTACCAGGGGGGAACCTACAATGAGCAGTTCTTC	CASSYQGGTYNEQFF
TRBV27	NA	TRBJ2-7	NA	TGTGCCCCCAGGAAGATGGACGAGCAGTACTTC	CAPRKMDEQYF
TRBV5-1	NA	TRBJ2-1	NA	TGCGCCAGCAGCAGCAGACAGGTCCAGGATGAGCAGTTCTTC	CASSSRQVQDEQFF
TRBV29-1	NA	TRBJ2-1	NA	TGCAGCGTTGAGACAGGGAGGCCCAACAATGAGCAGTTCTTC	CSVETGRPNNEQFF
TRBV6-2/TRBV6-3	TRBD1	TRBJ2-3	few	TGTGCCAGCAGCACCACAGGGGACAGGGCGGTGGATACGCAGTATTTT	CASSTTGDRAVDTQYF
TRBV27	NA	TRBJ2-3	NA	TGTGCCAGCAGTTTACCCTCTCCCGCAGATACGCAGTATTTT	CASSLPSPADTQYF
TRBV6-5	TRBD1	TRBJ2-5	NA	TGTGCCAGCAGTTACAGGACAGGGTTGGAGACCCAGTACTTC	CASSYRTGLETQYF
TRBV12-5	NA	TRBJ2-7	NA	TGTGCTAGTGGTTTTGGGGGGCGCGAGCAGTACTTC	CASGFGGREQYF
TRBV19	NA	TRBJ2-2	NA	TGTGCCAGTAGTATCATCCAGGCGCACACCGGGGAGCTGTTTTTT	CASSIIQAHTGELFF
TRBV29-1	TRBD1	TRBJ1-2	few	TGCAGCGTTGGAGTGGACAGGGAAAACGATGGCTACACCTTC	CSVGVDRENDGYTF
TRBV6-5	NA	TRBJ1-1	once	TGTGCCAGCAGTTACGAGGAGGGGGACACTGAAGCTTTCTTT	CASSYEEGDTEAFF
TRBV5-5	NA	TRBJ2-5	NA	TGTGCCAGCAGCTTAGAGTGGGCGGCGGAGACCCAGTACTTC	CASSLEWAAETQYF
TRBV5-4	TRBD1	TRBJ2-7	NA	TGTGCCAGCAGCTGGGACAGCTACGAGCAGTACTTC	CASSWDSYEQYF
TRBV10-3	NA	TRBJ1-5	NA	TGTGCCATCAGTGAGTCGGGGGCGTCTGGCAATCAGCCCCAGCATTTT	CAISESGASGNQPQHF
TRBV19	NA	TRBJ1-2	few	TGTGCCAGTCTTACAGGGAACTATGGCTACACCTTC	CASLTGNYGYTF
TRBV29-1	TRBD1	TRBJ2-7	NA	TGCAGCGTATTGGGACAGGGTTTTAGCGAGCAGTACTTC	CSVLGQGFSEQYF
TRBV19	TRBD1	TRBJ1-5	NA	TGTGCCAGTAGTCTCGGCAGGGGGTTTGATCAGCCCCAGCATTTT	CASSLGRGFDQPQHF
TRBV19	TRBD2	TRBJ2-1	NA	TGTGCCACTCGGAGAGCGGGAACGGATAATGAGCAGTTCTTC	CATRRAGTDNEQFF
TRBV6-6	NA	TRBJ1-2	NA	TGTGCCAGCAGTTACTCTCGGGGCTACACCTTC	CASSYSRGYTF
TRBV29-1	NA	TRBJ2-3	NA	TGCAGCGTTTTTGGCGGGAAGGATACGCAGTATTTT	CSVFGGKDTQYF
TRBV6-6	NA	TRBJ2-7	NA	TGTGCCAGCAGTTACTCGACAGGATTCTACGAGCAGTACTTC	CASSYSTGFYEQYF
TRBV29-1	NA	TRBJ1-2	few	TGCAGCGCAGATACCCAACTCTATGGCTACACCTTC	CSADTQLYGYTF